The 11 T cell receptor beta chains below were found in one sample sequenced in a study of blood T cell repertoires in COVID-19. This table comes from immunoSEQ multiplex PCR, and its TCRdb copy is limited to in-frame clones, with some not included. The data contain under 95,000 clones, around 87% of them singletons. The material sequenced was peripheral blood. These receptors all come from a human donor with acute or convalescent COVID-19. The donor label of this sample is uncertain.

The rearrangement links TRBV5-1 to TRBJ2-1; D might be TRBD2 (5 bases). CDR1 and CDR2 (germline): SGHRS, YFSETQ. This CDR3 spans 15 amino acids. The V end lost 1 base, the J end lost 2 bases, and 10 bases lay between the germline ends. CDR3 residues: CASSLRGEPYNEQFF. The DNA for the CDR3 is TGCGCCAGCAGCTTGCGGGGTGAGCCCTACAATGAGCAGTTCTTC.

This chain connects TRBV11-2 to TRBJ2-2; 8 bases fit TRBD2. The V gene end was trimmed by 1 base and the J gene end by 5 bases; junction bases not matched to a gene: 3. This CDR3 comprises 15 residues. Germline CDR1 reads SGHAT; CDR2 reads FQNNGV. The DNA of the CDR3 is TGTGCCAGCAGCTTAGTTCGCGGGGGGACCGGGGAGCTGTTTTTT. Residues: CASSLVRGGTGELFF.

J is TRBJ1-1 and V is TRBV27; 7 bases line up with TRBD1. This CDR3 region has 12 residues. The trim removed 6 bases at V and 7 bases at J, leaving 5 bases unmatched. Per germline, CDR1 MNHEY and CDR2 SMNVEV (reference sequence). DNA for the CDR3: TGTGCCAGCAGAGGGGGCTCCAGTGAAGCTTTCTTT. It specifies CASRGGSSEAFF.

This clone occurred a few times. V and J are TRBV23-1 and TRBJ1-5; possibly TRBD1 for D (5 bases). TRBV23-1 falls under the ORF class, with uncertain function. The CDR3 covers 12 residues. Trimming removed 4 bases from V and 5 bases from J, with 6 bases in between. The CDR3 DNA sequence: TGCGCCAGCAGTCCCAGGGATCAGCCCCAGCATTTT. Protein: CASSPRDQPQHF.

The V call is TRBV18, the J call TRBJ2-5; the match to TRBD1 covers 10 bases. Germline assignment: CDR1 KGHSH and CDR2 LQKENI. This CDR3 has 15 amino acids. The ends lost 3 bases at V and 5 bases at J; junction bases unmatched: 6. CDR3 sequence (DNA): TGTGCCAGCTCACCCCGGACAGGGGGAGAGGAGACCCAGTACTTC. Residues: CASSPRTGGEETQYF. The full variable domain, in which reference TRBV18 and TRBJ2-5 provide the parts outside the CDR3, is NAGVMQNPRHLVRRRGQEARLRCSPMKGHSHVYWYRQLPEEGLKFMVYLQKENIIDESGMPKERFSAEFPKEGPSILRIQQVVRGDSAAYFCASSPRTGGEETQYFGPGTRLLVL.

This rearrangement joins TRBV5-1 to TRBJ2-7; the match to TRBD2 covers 7 bases. Looked up from germline, CDR1 is SGHRS and CDR2 is YFSETQ. This CDR3 is 11 amino acids long. V shed 7 bases, J shed 3 bases, and the junction held 1 base outside the gene matches. CDR3 protein: CASGEGYEQYF. CDR3 in DNA: TGCGCCAGCGGGGAGGGCTACGAGCAGTACTTC.

This chain connects TRBV4-3 to TRBJ1-1, with a weak D call TRBD1 (5 bases). Germline V lookup: CDR1 LGHNA, CDR2 YSLEER. The length of the CDR3 is 14 residues. V was cut by 6 bases and J by 4 bases, with 15 bases left in between. The CDR3 nucleotides read TGCGCCAGCAGTGTGGTTGGGGGGATCACTGAAGCTTTCTTT. It translates to CASSVVGGITEAFF.

The J gene is TRBJ1-4, the V gene TRBV2; D is perhaps TRBD1 (6 bases). The germline CDR1 and CDR2 sequences are SNHLY and FYNNEI. The CDR3 sequence is 14 residues long. With 6 bases removed from V and 2 bases from J, the gap between germline ends came to 10 bases. CDR3 in DNA: TGTGCCAGCAGGTCAGGGGTCACTAATGAAAAACTGTTTTTT. Protein product: CASRSGVTNEKLFF. The full variable domain, its missing parts supplied by reference TRBV2 and TRBJ1-4, is EPEVTQTPSHQVTQMGQEVILRCVPISNHLYFYWYRQILGQKVEFLVSFYNNEISEKSEIFDDQFSVERPDGSNFTLKIRSTKLEDSAMYFCASRSGVTNEKLFFGSGTQLSVL.

This chain joins TRBV9 and TRBJ1-4; no firm D call. Germline-derived CDR1 and CDR2 are SGDLS and YYNGEE. The CDR3 contains 11 residues. V lost 4 bases and J lost 8, with 6 bases in between. CDR3 sequence (DNA): TGTGCCAGCAGCAGAGCCGAAAAACTGTTTTTT. Translated, it gives CASSRAEKLFF.

This clone was found once. This chain uses TRBV3-1 (or the pseudogene TRBV3-2) with TRBJ1-1; 7 bases are shared with TRBD1. This CDR3 contains 13 residues. Per germline, CDR1 LGHDT and CDR2 YNNKEL (reference sequence). The V gene end was trimmed by 4 bases and the J gene end by 1 base; junction bases not matched to a gene: 0. The CDR3 sequence: CASSRDRNTEAFF. The CDR3 nucleotides are TGTGCCAGCAGCCGGGACAGGAACACTGAAGCTTTCTTT.

V gene TRBV28 combines with J gene TRBJ2-2; D perhaps matches TRBD2 (5 bases). This CDR3 is built from 14 residues. V lost 8 bases and J lost 7, with 17 bases in between. Germline CDR1 MDHEN, CDR2 SYDVKM. CDR3 loop: CASRERVNDGELFF. The CDR3 nucleotides are TGTGCCAGCCGGGAAAGGGTGAATGACGGGGAGCTGTTTTTT.